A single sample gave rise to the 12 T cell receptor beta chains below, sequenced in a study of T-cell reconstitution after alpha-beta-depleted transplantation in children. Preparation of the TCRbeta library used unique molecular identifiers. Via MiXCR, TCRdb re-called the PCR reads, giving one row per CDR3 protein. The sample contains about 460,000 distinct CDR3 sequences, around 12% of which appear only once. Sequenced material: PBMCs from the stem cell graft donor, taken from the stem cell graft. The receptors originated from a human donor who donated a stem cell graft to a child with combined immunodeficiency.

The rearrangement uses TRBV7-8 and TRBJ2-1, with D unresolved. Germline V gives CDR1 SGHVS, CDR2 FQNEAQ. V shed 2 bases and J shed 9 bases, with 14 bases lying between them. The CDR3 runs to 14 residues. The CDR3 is CASSLLDRWVEQFF. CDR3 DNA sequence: TGTGCCAGCAGCTTACTAGATCGGTGGGTTGAGCAGTTCTTC.

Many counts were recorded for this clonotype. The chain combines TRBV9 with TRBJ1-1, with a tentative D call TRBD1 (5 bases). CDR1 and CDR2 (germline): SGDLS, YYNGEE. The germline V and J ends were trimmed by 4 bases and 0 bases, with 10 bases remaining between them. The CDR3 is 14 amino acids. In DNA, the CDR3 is TGTGCCAGCAGCCCCTGGGGGATGAACACTGAAGCTTTCTTT. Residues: CASSPWGMNTEAFF.

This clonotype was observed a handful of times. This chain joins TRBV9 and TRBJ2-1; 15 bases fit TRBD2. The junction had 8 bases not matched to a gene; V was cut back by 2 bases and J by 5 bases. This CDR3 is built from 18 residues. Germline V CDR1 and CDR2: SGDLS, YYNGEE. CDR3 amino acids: CASSVGLAGGPQNNEQFF. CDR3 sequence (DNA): TGTGCCAGCAGCGTCGGACTAGCGGGGGGGCCTCAAAACAATGAGCAGTTCTTC.

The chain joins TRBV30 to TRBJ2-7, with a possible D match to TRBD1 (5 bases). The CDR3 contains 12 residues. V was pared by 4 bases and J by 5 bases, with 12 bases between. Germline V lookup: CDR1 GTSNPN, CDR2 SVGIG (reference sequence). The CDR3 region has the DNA TGTGCCTGGACTGGGGTCAGGGACGAGCAGTACTTC. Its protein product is CAWTGVRDEQYF.

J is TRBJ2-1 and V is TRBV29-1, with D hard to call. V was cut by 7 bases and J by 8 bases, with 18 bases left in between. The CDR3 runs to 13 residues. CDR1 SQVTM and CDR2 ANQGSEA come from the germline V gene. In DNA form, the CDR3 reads TGCAGCGCCCGGCCCATCCTTCGATATGAGCAGTTCTTC. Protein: CSARPILRYEQFF.

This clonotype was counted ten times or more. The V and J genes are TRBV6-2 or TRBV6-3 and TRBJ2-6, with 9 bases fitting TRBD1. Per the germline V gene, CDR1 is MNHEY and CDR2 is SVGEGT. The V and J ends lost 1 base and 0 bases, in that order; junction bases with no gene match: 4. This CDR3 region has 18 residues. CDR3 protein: CASSYYGQGSSGANVLTF. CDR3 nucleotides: TGTGCCAGCAGTTACTATGGACAGGGGAGCTCTGGGGCCAACGTCCTGACTTTC.

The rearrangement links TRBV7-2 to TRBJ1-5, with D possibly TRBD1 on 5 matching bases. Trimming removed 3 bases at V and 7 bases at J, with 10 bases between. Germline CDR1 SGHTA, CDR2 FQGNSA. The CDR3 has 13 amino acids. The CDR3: CASSLAEGQPQHF. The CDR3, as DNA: TGTGCCAGCAGCTTGGCTGAGGGGCAGCCCCAGCATTTT.

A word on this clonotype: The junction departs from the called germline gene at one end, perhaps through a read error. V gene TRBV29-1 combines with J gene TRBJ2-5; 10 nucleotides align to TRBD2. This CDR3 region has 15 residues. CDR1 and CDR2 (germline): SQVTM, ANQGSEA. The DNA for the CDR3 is TGCAGCGTTGAACTAGCGGGAGAGGTACAAGGGACCCAGTACTTC. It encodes CSVELAGEVQGTQYF.

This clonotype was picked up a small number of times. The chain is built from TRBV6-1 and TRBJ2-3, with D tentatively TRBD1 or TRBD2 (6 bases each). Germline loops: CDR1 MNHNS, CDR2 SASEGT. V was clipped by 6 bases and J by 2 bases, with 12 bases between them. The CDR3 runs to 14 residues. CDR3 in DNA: TGTGCCAGCAGCTCGGGGGCGTACACAGATACGCAGTATTTT. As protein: CASSSGAYTDTQYF.

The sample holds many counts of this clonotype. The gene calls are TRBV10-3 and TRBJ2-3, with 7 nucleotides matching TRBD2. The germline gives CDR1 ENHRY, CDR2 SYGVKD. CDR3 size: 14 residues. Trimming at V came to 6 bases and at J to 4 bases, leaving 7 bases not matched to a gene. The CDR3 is CAIRIGLEPDTQYF. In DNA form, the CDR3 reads TGTGCCATCAGGATCGGACTAGAACCAGATACGCAGTATTTT.

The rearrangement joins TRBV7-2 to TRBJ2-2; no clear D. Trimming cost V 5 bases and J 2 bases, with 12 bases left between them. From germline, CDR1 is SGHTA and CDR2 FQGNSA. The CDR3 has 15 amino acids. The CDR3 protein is CASSKPVLNTGELFF. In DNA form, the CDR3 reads TGTGCCAGCAGCAAGCCGGTACTTAACACCGGGGAGCTGTTTTTT.

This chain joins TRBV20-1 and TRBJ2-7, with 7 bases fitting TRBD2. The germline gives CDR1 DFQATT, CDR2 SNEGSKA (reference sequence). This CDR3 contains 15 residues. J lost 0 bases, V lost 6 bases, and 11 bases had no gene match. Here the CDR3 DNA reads TGCAGTGCGAAATCTAGCGGACGCTTCTCCTACGAGCAGTACTTC. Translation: CSAKSSGRFSYEQYF.